This is a list of T cell receptor beta chains from one sample in a study of T-cell memory formation after mild COVID-19. TCRdb itself ran the 5' RACE reads through MiXCR, one entry per CDR3 protein. The table has around 250,000 distinct CDR3 sequences, around 15% seen once; the top ten hold 22%. Sample: PBMCs or a T cell subset sorted from them (not recorded which). These receptors were obtained from a man aged 18 to 30 who had mild COVID-19 (a few samples of this study predate the infection). Cell type and time point are not known. CDR3s include the opening cysteine and the closing phenylalanine or tryptophan. D genes are given only for firm matches. Clone size is given for some rows only: seen once, a few or many times, or a class if the clone is expanded.

V	size	J	D	DNA	CDR3
TRBV7-9	NA	TRBJ1-5	NA	TGTGCCAGCAGCCAGCTTGGGCAGGGGTGGCAGCCCCAGCATTTT	CASSQLGQGWQPQHF
TRBV20-1	few	TRBJ2-5	NA	TGCAGCCACAAAGGCTCGGGGGTGACGGAAGAGACCCAGTACTTC	CSHKGSGVTEETQYF
TRBV20-1	NA	TRBJ2-3	TRBD2	TGCAGTGCTAGAGATCCGGGGGGGGTCACAGATACGCAGTATTTT	CSARDPGGVTDTQYF
TRBV4-2	NA	TRBJ2-7	NA	TGTGCCAGCAGCCAACCCGGATACGAGCAGTACTTC	CASSQPGYEQYF
TRBV5-1	few	TRBJ2-1	TRBD2	TGCGCCAGCAGCATCCAGGGGACTAGCGGAATTAATGAGCAGTTCTTC	CASSIQGTSGINEQFF
TRBV7-2	NA	TRBJ2-5	NA	TGTGCCAGCAGCTCCGACAGCCCCTCTGAGACCCAGTACTTC	CASSSDSPSETQYF
TRBV7-8	few	TRBJ1-6	NA	TGTGCCAGCAGCCCACCACATGATTCACCCCTCCACTTT	CASSPPHDSPLHF
TRBV4-3	few	TRBJ2-2	TRBD2	TGCGCCAGCAGCCAAGATCCCGCGGGGGGTGACACCGGGGAGCTGTTTTTT	CASSQDPAGGDTGELFF
TRBV10-3	few	TRBJ1-6	NA	TGTGCCACCCTCGGGGGGGAGACCTATAATTCACCCCTCCACTTT	CATLGGETYNSPLHF
TRBV6-5	few	TRBJ1-2	TRBD1	TGTGCCAGCAGCCTACAGGGGGCAGGAGGCTATGGCTACACCTTC	CASSLQGAGGYGYTF
TRBV7-2	few	TRBJ2-2	TRBD2	TGTGCCAGCAGCCCTCTAGCGGGGAACACCGGGGAGCTGTTTTTT	CASSPLAGNTGELFF
TRBV6-1	few	TRBJ1-2	NA	TGTGCCAGCAGTGAAGCTGGGAGGGCGTTGCGAGGCTACACCTTC	CASSEAGRALRGYTF
TRBV7-9	once	TRBJ2-5	NA	TGTGCCAGCAGCTTATTCCTAGAGACCCAGTACTTC	CASSLFLETQYF
TRBV7-2	NA	TRBJ2-1	NA	TGTGCCAGCAGCCCCCAAAGGGGGGCCAATGAGCAGTTCTTC	CASSPQRGANEQFF
TRBV5-1	few	TRBJ2-1	NA	TGCGCCAGCAGCTTGGCGGGACTGGAAGGGGAGCAGTTCTTC	CASSLAGLEGEQFF
TRBV5-1	few	TRBJ1-2	TRBD1	TGCGCCAGCAGCTTGTCGGGACAGGGGAGGGAGACTAACTATGGCTACACCTTC	CASSLSGQGRETNYGYTF